This TCR beta chain was obtained from a study of technical replicates of blood from a few donors. CDR3 length: 13 residues. Per germline, CDR1 SGHAT and CDR2 FQNNGV. V shed 5 bases, J shed 7 bases, and the junction held 2 bases outside the gene matches. Profiling relied on immunoSEQ multiplex PCR, and the TCRdb table lists in-frame clones only, not all of them. The table records 100,000 or so clones, roughly 95% of them present only once. This clonotype was sampled from a human donor in good health. The specimen was T cells isolated from PBMCs. This chain links TRBV11-2 with TRBJ1-5; 10 bases agree with TRBD1. This CDR3 is CASSRDRGQPQHF. The CDR3 region has the DNA TGTGCCAGCAGCCGGGACAGGGGACAGCCCCAGCATTTT.